The source of this T cell receptor beta chain is a study of T cells in Graves' hyperthyroidism and ophthalmopathy (dated by TCRdb to about 2019). Some background on the complete study: Peripheral blood samples were taken at the time of initial diagnosis, prior to any treatment. The study also compared thyroid tissue and blood T-cell repertoires from five or six Graves' hyperthyroidism patients. The roughly 94 discovery patients were randomly divided into training and test sets at a 7:3 ratio. After sampling, hyperthyroidism patients received methimazole starting at 30 mg daily, and ophthalmopathy patients received high-dose intravenous methylprednisolone. The paper describes TCR Vbeta CDR3 sequencing of about 140 peripheral blood samples, made up of 43 ophthalmopathy patients, 70 to 75 hyperthyroidism patients and roughly 17 progressor patients. Whether ophthalmopathy could be predicted prospectively was tested in an independent validation cohort made up of under 20 hyperthyroidism patients plus 17 patients who later progressed to ophthalmopathy. A discovery cohort of around 100 patients, approximately 45 with Graves' ophthalmopathy and about 58 with stable Graves' hyperthyroidism, was used to find distinguishing TCR V-J signatures.

The CDR3 runs 14 amino acids, cysteine and phenylalanine included. Only CDR3 DNA remains: 42 bases, in frame from the first base. Taken from the germline V gene (reference sequence), the CDR1 and CDR2 loops are LGHDT and YNNKEL. A distance of 11 bases separates the germline ends of V and J, which lose 1 base and 5 bases respectively. Graves' hyperthyroidism was defined as stable when no progression to ophthalmopathy occurred over 18 months of follow-up. Hyperthyroidism patients were newly diagnosed, with disease duration under 2 months, and aged 18 to 65 years. Exclusion was applied to patients with uncontrolled infections, other autoimmune diseases, pregnancy or lactation. Diagnoses relied on clinical symptoms, serum thyroxine and TRAb, thyroid ultrasound and orbital computed tomography. PBMCs were isolated from 10 ml of fresh peripheral blood by Ficoll-Paque density gradient centrifugation. Total RNA was extracted with Trizol reagent, and quality was checked on an Agilent 2100 Bioanalyzer.

Remarks on this clonotype: Its binding antigen is unknown. Per-base qualities were not stored, and no clone one base away is much larger.

What the research found in general, with its limitations: Blood samples also contained most of the expanded thyroid clonotypes (frequency above 0.001), which suggests that blood repertoires may reflect thyroid immune responses. In validation, the model predicted progression to ophthalmopathy a median of about 5.9 months before onset, with 65% to 71% sensitivity and roughly 79% specificity. Sample size was not statistically predetermined, and blinding of investigators to group allocation was not performed. A model built on a 13 V-J signature distinguished ophthalmopathy from stable hyperthyroidism, reaching 87.88% sensitivity and approximately 83% specificity in cross-validation and 80%/75% in testing.

The TCR beta CDR3 regions were amplified from RNA transcripts. The TCR CDR3 was subjected to a first round of RT-PCR using the HTBI primer set and the Qiagen OneStep RT-PCR kit. Libraries were constructed in a second round of multiplex PCR, after which size selection and purification were performed. Paired-end sequencing of the libraries was performed with 100 bp reads on an Illumina HiSeq2000. The source study handled its data this way. SOAPnuke was used to process the raw data, removing reads that contained adapters or uncalled bases, had a mean Phred below 15, or lacked an exact match to the constant primer or identifier. COPE v1.2.5 was used to merge high-quality paired reads, and clonotypes were defined as unique nucleotide sequences. Clonotypes were aligned to IMGT TRBV, TRBD and TRBJ reference segments using MiTCR v1.1. Only V-J combinations with frequency above 0.0001, covering 99% to 99.2% of repertoires, were analysed. The TCS score was defined as F50 (clonal expansion) divided by E x V (chaos), with BLOSUM62-based TCRdist calculated between CDR3 peptides within each V-J. Welch's t-statistics and random forest reduced around 510 V-J features to roughly 13, which were used in a naive Bayes classifier (R e1071). The raw public reads went through TCRdb reprocessing: fastp at Q25, MiXCR clone calling, in-frame beta chains kept. Each CDR3 protein gets just one entry, which takes the most common genes and DNA from the rows behind it. The V and J calls shown here were made by TCRdb, not taken from the authors' results. This sample holds around 350,000 distinct CDR3 sequences; about a fifth were observed only once. The top ten clonotypes cover 3.7% of the sample.

This clonotype was sampled from a woman under 30 with Graves' hyperthyroidism. The specimen was blood. Recombination joined TRBV3-1 with TRBJ2-5; TRBD2 is possibly the D segment (5 matching bases). The DNA is as follows: TGTGCCAGCAGCCAAGGGGCGGGCGCGGAGACCCAGTACTTC. This is translated as CASSQGAGAETQYF.